This T cell receptor beta chain was sequenced for a study of blood T cell repertoires in COVID-19. Germline V gives CDR1 SGHDT, CDR2 YYEEEE. The CDR3 runs to 15 residues. Between the trimmed V and J ends, which lost 4 bases and 4 bases, there was a span of 15 bases. In terms of age and location, participants ranged from roughly 18 to 95 years and lived in approximately 26 US areas. The method was immunoSEQ multiplex PCR; TCRdb's version includes in-frame clones alone and lacks a portion of them. The sample has 220,000 or so clones, about 90% seen once; the top ten hold roughly 16%. The chain employs TRBV5-6 and TRBJ2-1, with a tentative D call TRBD2 (5 bases). The TCR sequence derives from a man aged 25-40 years who had been exposed to COVID-19. Sequencing used PBMCs or T cells enriched from blood (not recorded which). CDR3 sequence: CASSPMGRAYNEQFF. CDR3 nucleotide sequence: TGTGCCAGCAGCCCAATGGGGAGAGCATACAATGAGCAGTTCTTC. The full variable domain, its missing parts supplied by reference TRBV5-6 and TRBJ2-1, is DAGVTQSPTHLIKTRGQQVTLRCSPKSGHDTVSWYQQALGQGPQFIFQYYEEEERQRGNFPDRFSGHQFPNYSSELNVNALLLGDSALYLCASSPMGRAYNEQFFGPGTRLTVL.